The 7 T cell receptor beta chains below were found in one sample sequenced in a study of cytotoxic CD8 clonotypes in ibrutinib-treated CLL. Data came from immunoSEQ multiplex PCR; TCRdb stores just in-frame clones and leaves some out. The sample has about 63,000 clones, 45% to 65% seen once. Sequenced material: PBMCs, taken after 12 months of ibrutinib treatment. Receptor source: a human donor with chronic lymphocytic leukemia.

The J gene is TRBJ2-5, the V gene TRBV30; D not certain. CDR1 is GTSNPN and CDR2 is SVGIG in the germline V gene (reference sequence). CDR3 size: 10 residues. The V end was cut by 5 bases, the J end by 1 base, with 2 bases between. CDR3 protein: CAWGQETQYF. CDR3 coding DNA: TGTGCCTGGGGCCAAGAGACCCAGTACTTC.

This clone was seen more than once but under ten times. J is TRBJ1-1 and V is TRBV29-1; 11 nucleotides match TRBD1. V shed 4 bases, J shed 4 bases, and the junction held 2 bases outside the gene matches. Germline loops: CDR1 SQVTM, CDR2 ANQGSEA. This CDR3 is built from 13 residues. The CDR3 region is CSVVGTGGTEAFF. The DNA for the CDR3 is TGCAGCGTTGTTGGGACAGGGGGCACTGAAGCTTTCTTT.

This rearrangement joins TRBV11-2 to TRBJ2-3; TRBD2 agrees at 7 bases. The CDR3 sequence is 17 residues long. Germline CDR1 and CDR2: SGHAT and FQNNGV. With 5 bases clipped from V and 3 bases from J, the junction kept 14 bases outside the gene matches. CDR3 loop: CASSNPTIAGGTDTQYF. The CDR3 region has the DNA TGTGCCAGCAGCAATCCAACCATAGCGGGCGGTACAGATACGCAGTATTTT. Looking up the rest from reference TRBV11-2 and TRBJ2-3 gives the full variable domain: EAGVAQSPRYKIIEKRQSVAFWCNPISGHATLYWYQQILGQGPKLLIQFQNNGVVDDSQLPKDRFSAERLKGVDSTLKIQPAKLEDSAVYLCASSNPTIAGGTDTQYFGPGTRLTVL.

The chain carries TRBV5-6 and TRBJ2-7; possible D gene TRBD2, 6 bases. CDR1 and CDR2 from the germline V gene are SGHDT and YYEEEE. V gave up 4 bases and J gave up 2 bases, with 10 bases separating them. The CDR3 has 13 residues. CDR3 bases: TGTGCCAGCAGCCGCCCGGGGGCCTACGAGCAGTACGTC. It is translated as CASSRPGAYEQYV.

CDR3 amino acids: CASSGLISNQPQHF. The DNA for the CDR3 is TGCGCCAGCAGTGGTCTCATTAGCAATCAGCCCCAGCATTTT. The chain recombines TRBV10-2 with TRBJ1-5; D gene ambiguous. Trimming left V 4 bases short and J 0 bases short, with 7 bases between. The CDR3 is 14 amino acids. Germline values: CDR1 WSHSY, CDR2 SAAADI.

This clone was detected only a few times. This chain uses TRBV6-4 with TRBJ1-4, with a possible D match to TRBD1 (5 bases). CDR1 is MRHNA and CDR2 is SNTAGT in the germline V gene. The CDR3 is 13 amino acids. With 4 bases removed from V and 8 bases from J, the gap between germline ends came to 11 bases. As DNA, the CDR3 is TGTGCCAGCAGTGTCAGGGCAGGGGAAAAACTGTTTTTT. Its protein product is CASSVRAGEKLFF.

The gene calls are TRBV19 and TRBJ2-7; D is possibly TRBD1 or TRBD2 (5 bases each). The V end was cut by 6 bases, the J end by 3 bases, with 12 bases between. This CDR3 spans 13 amino acids. CDR1 is LNHDA and CDR2 is SQIVND in the germline V gene (reference sequence). DNA for the CDR3: TGTGCCAGTAGCGCCGGGGCTTTCTACGAGCAGTACTTC. Translated, it gives CASSAGAFYEQYF.